The T cell receptor beta chain under discussion was sequenced for a study of blood T cells in healthy people across ages (dated by TCRdb to between 2014 and 2017). With respect to the entire study: Template switching captured roughly one uniquely barcoded TCR beta cDNA molecule per two T cells in model experiments. Age-related changes in TCR beta repertoire diversity were measured in the study by deep sequencing normalized with unique cDNA molecular identifiers. The donors were divided into four age groups: young (average roughly 17 years), middle-aged (about 40), aged (approximately 62) and long-lived (around 80). For two donors (one aged 18 to 30 and one aged 80 or older), the study analyzed two additional independent replicas of 1 million unique cDNA reads from the same blood draw. To avoid experimental bias, donors of different ages were randomly spread across the sequencing lanes. Broader findings and caveats from the paper: Compared with the aged group, the long-lived group had more naive CD4+ T cells, fewer expanded clones and increased TCR diversity, suggesting age selection. Observed TCR beta diversity per million T cells fell roughly linearly with age, and a significant reduction was already apparent by age about 36. The CMV infection status of donors was not known, potentially confounding age-related changes in expanded clonotypes. A strong correlation was found between observed TCR beta diversity and the percentage of naive T cells measured by flow cytometry. Total diversity estimates from one million sequenced T cells were considered lower bounds and underestimates. Bulk unsorted PBMC profiling prevented conclusive comparison of naive and antigen-experienced compartments.

This clonotype appeared once. Its specific antigen is unknown. No much larger clone is present one base from it, and per-base qualities are unavailable. A lone read gives weak evidence. Systemically healthy Caucasian individuals from Russia, 39 in total and aged roughly 6 to 95 years, were included as donors. Approximately 9.3 milliliters of peripheral blood were drawn from each donor into EDTA-treated Vacutainer tubes. Ficoll-Paque density-gradient centrifugation was used to isolate PBMCs, with at least 7 million obtained per sample. Trizol reagent was used to extract total RNA from PBMCs, with at least 5.5 micrograms per sample. The percentages of naive CD45RAhigh/CD27high T cells were determined by flow cytometry on a PBMC aliquot from every donor. The library was built by means of 5' RACE. The sequencer was an Illumina HiSeq 2500. A second about 7 to 12 cycle PCR used a sample-barcoded 5' primer and a J-beta primer mix. A template-switch 5' adaptor carrying 12 random nucleotides introduced a unique molecular identifier onto each TCR beta cDNA molecule. Each sample yielded at least 3 million CDR3-containing paired-end reads. All of the RNA was converted into first-strand cDNA using the Mint cDNA synthesis kit, with a TRBC-specific oligonucleotide serving as the primer. Following uracil-DNA glycosylase treatment, all cDNA underwent a first 18-cycle PCR with the universal primers M1SS and BC2_uni_R. Under the source paper's analysis protocol: Each sample was normalized by randomly selecting 1 million high-quality reads, each carrying a distinct molecular identifier. Reads sharing molecular identifiers were discarded rather than binned into consensus sequences. MiTCR, set to a Q25 quality threshold and the strictest error-elimination algorithm, was used for CDR3 identification, clonotype clustering and error correction. A nonparametric unseen species model with Euler transformation was used to estimate lower-bound total TCR beta diversity. The public reads were quality trimmed at Q25 with fastp and then assembled into clones with MiXCR by TCRdb, keeping productive beta chains. Every distinct CDR3 protein forms one entry, paired with its most common genes and DNA. TCRdb assigned the V and J calls; the authors' analysis was not used. Present in this sample are 1.5 million to 2 million distinct CDR3 sequences, roughly 32% of which were seen just once. The ten biggest clones cover roughly 10% of the sample.

Reading from cysteine to phenylalanine, the CDR3 counts 13 amino acids. The only DNA kept is the CDR3, 39 bases in frame from the first base. The germline V end is reduced by 4 bases and the J end by 6 bases; junction bases left unmatched: 6. The germline V gene yields SGHRS for CDR1 and YFSETQ for CDR2. The origin of this receptor is a young woman in good health. The V and J genes are TRBV5-1 and TRBJ2-7, with 8 central nucleotides matching TRBD2. Material: blood. This receptor has the CDR3 CASSRTSKSEQYF. In nucleotide form, the sequence is TGCGCCAGCAGCAGGACTAGCAAGAGCGAGCAGTACTTC.